The TCR beta chain under discussion was sequenced for a study of T cell responses to AZD1222 COVID-19 vaccine. This clone came up once. No antigen is known for it. Pooling of second doses given at about 4 or about 12 weeks was done. The germline V and J ends were trimmed by 7 bases and 1 base, with 10 bases remaining between them. This CDR3 region has 14 residues. Per the germline V gene, CDR1 is SNHLY and CDR2 is FYNNEI. TCRdb keeps only in-frame clones here, not all; method: immunoSEQ multiplex PCR. This sample has roughly 100,000 clones, with less than 95% found just once. Study results and limitations: White British donors predominated, females outnumbered males, and clonal diversity was possibly underestimated.

V usage is TRBV2 and J usage is TRBJ2-2; possibly TRBD2 for D (5 bases). This receptor was taken from an adult who received the AZD1222 COVID-19 vaccine. The sequencing here drew on peripheral blood, taken 28 days after the second AZD1222 dose. DNA for the CDR3: TGTGCCAGCACCCCCCGGGGGAACACCGGGGAGCTGTTTTTT. This codes for CASTPRGNTGELFF.